This T cell receptor (beta chain) was identified during a study of cytomegalovirus exposure and HLA in healthy donors. Study conclusions and caveats: Common viral pathogens seemed, in a later analysis, to connect with several of the most significant clusters.

V was clipped by 4 bases and J by 0 bases, with 10 bases between them. Germline values: CDR1 SGHNT, CDR2 YYREEE (reference sequence). This CDR3 has 14 residues. PCR amplification relied on 60 Vbeta primers (plus 13 Jbeta primers). Method: immunoSEQ multiplex PCR; TCRdb's copy keeps in-frame clones and lacks some. Found here are 90,000 to 110,000 clones, over 80% of them singletons; the top ten hold 6.9%. This clone turned up a few times. Its target is not known. The clonotype comes from a man aged 25-45 years in good health and CMV-seropositive. Material for sequencing was PBMCs. The chain carries TRBV5-4 and TRBJ1-1; the D is unclear. CDR3 amino acids: CASSPVGLNTEAFF. CDR3 DNA sequence: TGTGCCAGCAGCCCCGTGGGCCTGAACACTGAAGCTTTCTTT.